The 14 T cell receptor beta chains below were found in one sample sequenced in a study of long-term antiretroviral therapy in people with HIV. Researchers ran immunoSEQ v3.0 at survey level. Using immunoSEQ multiplex PCR, the repertoire was profiled, and TCRdb retains in-frame clones only, with some absent. The data contain about 21,000 clones, 88% of them singletons. The sample in question was unsorted PBMCs, obtained 2.3 years after starting antiretroviral therapy. All receptors derive from a man aged 55-75 years with HIV.

V is TRBV9 and J is TRBJ2-5; D perhaps matches TRBD1 (5 bases). Germline loops: CDR1 SGDLS, CDR2 YYNGEE. CDR3 length: 15 amino acids. The ends were cut back, 2 bases at V and 1 base at J, with 12 bases in the middle. The DNA for the CDR3 is TGTGCCAGCAGCGTGACAGAAACTCTCCAAGAGACCCAGTACTTC. It translates to CASSVTETLQETQYF.

This clone has more than one count but fewer than ten. The chain uses TRBV5-1 and TRBJ1-1, with 7 positions matching TRBD1. There are 14 residues in the CDR3. After removal of 5 bases from V and 1 base from J, the junction contained 5 bases not matched to a gene. CDR1 and CDR2 (germline): SGHRS, YFSETQ. The DNA of the CDR3 is TGCGCCAGCAGTACAGGGGAACCGAACACTGAAGCTTTCTTT. This sequence encodes CASSTGEPNTEAFF.

The rearrangement links TRBV2 to TRBJ2-7; D unclear. The CDR3 sequence is 14 residues long. CDR1 and CDR2 from the germline V gene are SNHLY and FYNNEI. V shed 7 bases and J shed 6 bases, with 19 bases lying between them. Here the CDR3 reads CASTVQGRISEQYF. The CDR3 region has the DNA TGTGCCAGCACCGTCCAAGGTCGAATTTCCGAGCAGTACTTC.

The chain couples TRBV27 to TRBJ1-5; D gene ambiguous. There are 14 residues in the CDR3. Germline V lookup: CDR1 MNHEY, CDR2 SMNVEV (reference sequence). Between the trimmed V and J ends, which lost 4 bases and 1 base, there was a span of 8 bases. The CDR3 DNA reads TGTGCCAGCAGTTCGGGTCTGAGCAATCAGCCCCAGCATTTT. Translated, it gives CASSSGLSNQPQHF.

The chain recombines TRBV12-2 with TRBJ2-3; TRBD1, the table's D call, lacks a check against the DNA. TRBV12-2 is marked as a pseudogene. The CDR3 consists of 19 residues. The CDR3 sequence is CASRLASRHRRISTDTQYF. Written as DNA, the CDR3 is TGTGCAAGTCGCTTAGCGAGTCGACACCGACGGATTAGCACAGATACGCAGTATTTT.

The chain joins TRBV27 to TRBJ2-7; the match to TRBD2 covers 12 bases. This CDR3 region has 17 residues. Germline V gives CDR1 MNHEY, CDR2 SMNVEV (reference sequence). V dropped 5 bases and J dropped 3; count of bases not matched to a gene: 11. The chain's CDR3 is CASSPPPGLAGSYEQYF. Here the CDR3 DNA reads TGTGCCAGCAGTCCACCCCCCGGACTAGCGGGAAGCTACGAGCAGTACTTC.

The chain employs TRBV19 and TRBJ2-1, with 8 bases identical to TRBD1. V shed 3 bases and J 3 bases; nucleotides not matched to a gene: 7. Looked up from germline, CDR1 is LNHDA and CDR2 is SQIVND (reference sequence). There are 16 residues in the CDR3. The CDR3: CASSIWGDRSYNEQFF. The DNA for the CDR3 is TGTGCCAGTAGTATTTGGGGGGACAGGAGCTACAATGAGCAGTTCTTC.

In its sample, this clone was seen once. This rearrangement joins TRBV9 to TRBJ1-1, with TRBD1 as a possible D gene (6 bases). CDR3 length: 16 amino acids. The germline V gene has CDR1 SGDLS and CDR2 YYNGEE. V was shortened by 3 bases and J by 0 bases, with 15 bases between the two germline ends. CDR3 sequence (DNA): TGTGCCAGCAGCGAGCCAAGGGGGGGGATGAACACTGAAGCTTTCTTT. Residues: CASSEPRGGMNTEAFF.

In its sample, this clone was seen once. The rearrangement links TRBV5-1 to TRBJ1-6; 8 bases are shared with TRBD1. This CDR3 is built from 17 residues. Germline V lookup: CDR1 SGHRS, CDR2 YFSETQ. V was pared by 0 bases and J by 6 bases, with 8 bases of the junction left unmatched. The CDR3 region has the DNA TGCGCCAGCAGCTTGGGTGGACAGGGCCTACCTAATTCACCCCTCCACTTT. This gives the protein CASSLGGQGLPNSPLHF.

This clone turned up a few times. The J gene is TRBJ1-5, the V gene TRBV4-1; D possibly corresponds to TRBD1 (5 bases). Trimming left V 4 bases short and J 0 bases short, with 13 bases between. Germline CDR1 and CDR2: MGHRA and YSYEKL. The CDR3 has 16 amino acids. CDR3 coding DNA: TGCGCCAGCAGCCGCAGGGATCAAGATAGCAATCAGCCCCAGCATTTT. Translating it yields CASSRRDQDSNQPQHF.

The chain has TRBV5-5 and TRBJ2-7; D is possibly TRBD1 or TRBD2 (5 bases each). Trimming removed 4 bases from V and 7 bases from J, with 18 bases in between. The CDR3 totals 14 residues. Germline CDR1 and CDR2: SGHKS and YYEKEE (reference sequence). This CDR3 reads CASSRGGRTWEQYF. The DNA of the CDR3 is TGTGCCAGCAGCCGTGGAGGCAGGACATGGGAGCAGTACTTC.

The CDR3 bases are TGTGCCAGCATCGGAGGAATCCGGGAGACCCAGTACTTC. It codes for CASIGGIRETQYF. The J gene is TRBJ2-5, the V gene TRBV2, with D maybe TRBD2 (5 bases). CDR3 length equals 13 residues. Germline V CDR1 and CDR2: SNHLY, FYNNEI. The V and J ends lost 7 bases and 5 bases respectively, with 14 bases between them. The full variable domain, completed using reference TRBV2 and TRBJ2-5, is EPEVTQTPSHQVTQMGQEVILRCVPISNHLYFYWYRQILGQKVEFLVSFYNNEISEKSEIFDDQFSVERPDGSNFTLKIRSTKLEDSAMYFCASIGGIRETQYFGPGTRLLVL.

The genes are TRBV5-4 and TRBJ2-7; 7 bases agree with TRBD1. The trim removed 2 bases at V and 3 bases at J, leaving 2 bases unmatched. Per the germline V gene, CDR1 is SGHNT and CDR2 is YYREEE (reference sequence). This CDR3 is 13 amino acids long. CDR3 DNA sequence: TGTGCCAGCAGCTTCTCAGGGGGCTACGAGCAGTACTTC. This gives the protein CASSFSGGYEQYF.

The rearrangement uses TRBV5-6 and TRBJ2-7, with a weak D call TRBD1 (5 bases). V was shortened by 2 bases and J by 3 bases, with 15 bases between the two germline ends. Germline V gene data show CDR1 as SGHDT and CDR2 as YYEEEE. This CDR3 is 15 amino acids long. The CDR3 region is CASSLRGFGVYEQYF. CDR3 bases: TGTGCCAGCAGCTTAAGGGGTTTTGGGGTCTACGAGCAGTACTTC.